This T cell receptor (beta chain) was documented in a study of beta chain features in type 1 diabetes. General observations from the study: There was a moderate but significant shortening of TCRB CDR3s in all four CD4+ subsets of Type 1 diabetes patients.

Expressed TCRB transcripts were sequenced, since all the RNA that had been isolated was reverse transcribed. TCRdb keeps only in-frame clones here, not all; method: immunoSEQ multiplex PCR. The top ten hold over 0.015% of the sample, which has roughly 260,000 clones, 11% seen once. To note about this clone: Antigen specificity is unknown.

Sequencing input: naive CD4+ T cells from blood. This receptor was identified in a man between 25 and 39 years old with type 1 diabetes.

The CDR3, as DNA: TGTGCCAGCAGAACGACCCGGGGAAATGAGCAGTTCTTC. Its protein product is CASRTTRGNEQFF. This chain uses TRBV28 with TRBJ2-1, with D maybe TRBD2 (5 bases). This CDR3 has 13 residues. V lost 6 bases, J lost 7 bases, and 13 bases lay in between. Germline lookup yields CDR1 MDHEN and CDR2 SYDVKM.